This TCR beta chain was recovered during a study of blood T cell repertoires in COVID-19. With 5 bases clipped from V and 6 bases from J, the junction kept 10 bases outside the gene matches. This CDR3 has 14 residues. In germline, CDR1 is SGHRS, CDR2 YFSETQ. Clones were sequenced by immunoSEQ multiplex PCR, and TCRdb holds only the in-frame ones, with some missing. The table shows 300,000 to 400,000 clones, with roughly 90% occurring only once. The chain carries TRBV5-1 and TRBJ1-2; 7 bases agree with TRBD1. This TCR came from a woman aged 65 to 85 with COVID-19, enrolled during active disease. Specimen: peripheral blood. CDR3 nucleotides: TGCGCCAGCAGGGGCCTAACAGGGGATCATGGCTACACCTTC. It codes for CASRGLTGDHGYTF.